What follows is one T cell receptor (beta chain) and its context. Its target is unknown. The data stem from a study of blood T cells in healthy people across ages. Next came a second PCR, run for about 6 to 12 cycles, which used a sample-barcoded 5' primer along with a J-beta primer mix. MiXCR, run by TCRdb on the 5' RACE reads, gives a single entry per CDR3 protein. Of approximately 670,000 distinct CDR3 sequences listed, 40% to 45% were seen once; the top ten hold about 30%. V was clipped by 1 base and J by 6 bases, with 13 bases between them. The CDR3 has 14 residues. The germline CDR1 and CDR2 sequences are SGDLS and YYNGEE. The study's findings and limits: Donor CMV status, an unknown factor, possibly confounded changes in expanded clonotypes.

No fewer than 6 million PBMCs went into each sample. Sequenced input: blood. The J gene is TRBJ1-2, the V gene TRBV9; D remains unclear. This TCR was sampled from a man older than 75 in good health. Here the CDR3 reads CASSVLAIGDGYTF. CDR3 bases: TGTGCCAGCAGCGTACTCGCCATAGGCGATGGCTACACCTTC.